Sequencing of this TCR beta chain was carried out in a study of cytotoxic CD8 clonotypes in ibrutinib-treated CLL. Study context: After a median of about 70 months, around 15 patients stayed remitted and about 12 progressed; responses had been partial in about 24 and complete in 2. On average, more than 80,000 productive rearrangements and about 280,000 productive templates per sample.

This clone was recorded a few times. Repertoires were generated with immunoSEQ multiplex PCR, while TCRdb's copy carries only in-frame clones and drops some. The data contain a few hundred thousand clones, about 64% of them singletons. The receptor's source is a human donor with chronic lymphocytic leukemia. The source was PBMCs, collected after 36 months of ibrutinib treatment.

The CDR3 region has the DNA TGTGCCAGCAGCTGGGACAGCTATGGCTACACCTTC. Translated: CASSWDSYGYTF. The chain recombines TRBV6-6 with TRBJ1-2; TRBD1 matches 7 bases. The germline V gene encodes CDR1 MNHNY and CDR2 SVGAGI (reference sequence). The CDR3 totals 12 residues. J gave up 4 bases and V 6 bases, and 2 bases lay outside the gene matches.